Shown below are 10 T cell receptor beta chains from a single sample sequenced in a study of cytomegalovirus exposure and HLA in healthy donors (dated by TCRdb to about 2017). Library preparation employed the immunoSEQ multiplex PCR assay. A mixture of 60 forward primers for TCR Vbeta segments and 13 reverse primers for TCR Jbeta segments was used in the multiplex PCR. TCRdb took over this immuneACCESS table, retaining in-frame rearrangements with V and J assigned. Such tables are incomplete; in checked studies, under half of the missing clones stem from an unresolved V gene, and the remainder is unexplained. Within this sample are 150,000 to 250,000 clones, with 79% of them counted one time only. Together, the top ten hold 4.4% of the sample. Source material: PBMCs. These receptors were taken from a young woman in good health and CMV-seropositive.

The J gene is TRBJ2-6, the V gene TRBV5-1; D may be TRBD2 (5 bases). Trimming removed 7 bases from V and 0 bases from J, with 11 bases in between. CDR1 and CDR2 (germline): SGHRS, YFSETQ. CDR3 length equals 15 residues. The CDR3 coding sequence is TGCGCCAGCTCGCTCGAGGGCTCTGGGGCCAACGTCCTGACTTTC. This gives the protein CASSLEGSGANVLTF.

The CDR3 spells CATQIGTATYEQYF. In DNA, the CDR3 is TGTGCCACCCAGATCGGGACAGCTACCTACGAGCAGTACTTC. This chain joins TRBV6-1 and TRBJ2-7; 7 nucleotides align to TRBD1. CDR3 size: 14 residues. V lost 10 bases and J lost 2; bases outside the gene matches: 11. Germline lookup yields CDR1 MNHNS and CDR2 SASEGT.

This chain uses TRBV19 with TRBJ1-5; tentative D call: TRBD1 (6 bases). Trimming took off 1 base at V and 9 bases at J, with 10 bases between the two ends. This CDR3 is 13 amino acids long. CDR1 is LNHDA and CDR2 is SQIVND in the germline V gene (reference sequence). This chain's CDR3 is CASSIASRGPQHF. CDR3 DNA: TGTGCCAGTAGTATAGCCTCCAGGGGGCCCCAGCATTTT. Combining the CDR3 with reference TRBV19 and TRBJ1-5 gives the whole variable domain DGGITQSPKYLFRKEGQNVTLSCEQNLNHDAMYWYRQDPGQGLRLIYYSQIVNDFQKGDIAEGYSVSREKKESFPLTVTSAQKNPTAFYLCASSIASRGPQHFGDGTRLSIL.

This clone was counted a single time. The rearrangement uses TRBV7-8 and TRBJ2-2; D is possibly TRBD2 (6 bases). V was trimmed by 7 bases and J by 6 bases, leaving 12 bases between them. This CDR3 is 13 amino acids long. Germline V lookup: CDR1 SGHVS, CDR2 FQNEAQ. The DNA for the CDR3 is TGTGCCAGCACGGCGGGGCCACCCGGGGAGCTGTTTTTT. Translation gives CASTAGPPGELFF.

CDR3 nucleotides: TGTGCCAGCAGTGAAGGTTCTTACAATCAGCCCCAGCATTTT. Protein: CASSEGSYNQPQHF. The rearrangement joins TRBV2 to TRBJ1-5, with D unresolved. Germline values: CDR1 SNHLY, CDR2 FYNNEI. Trimming took 1 base from V and 3 from J, leaving 7 bases between them. There are 14 residues in the CDR3. The complete variable domain, with remaining parts taken from reference TRBV2 and TRBJ1-5, reads EPEVTQTPSHQVTQMGQEVILRCVPISNHLYFYWYRQILGQKVEFLVSFYNNEISEKSEIFDDQFSVERPDGSNFTLKIRSTKLEDSAMYFCASSEGSYNQPQHFGDGTRLSIL.

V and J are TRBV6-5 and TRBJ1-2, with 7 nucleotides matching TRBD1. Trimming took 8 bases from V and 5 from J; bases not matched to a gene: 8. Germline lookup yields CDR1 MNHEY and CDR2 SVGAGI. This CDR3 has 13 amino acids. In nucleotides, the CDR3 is TGTGCCAGCGGGGACAGCACAAAATATGGCTACACCTTC. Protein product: CASGDSTKYGYTF.

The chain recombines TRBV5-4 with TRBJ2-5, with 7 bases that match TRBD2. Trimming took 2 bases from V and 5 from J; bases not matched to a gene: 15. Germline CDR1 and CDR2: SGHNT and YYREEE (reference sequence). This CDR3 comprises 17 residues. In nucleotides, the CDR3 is TGTGCCAGCAGCTTTGGCTGGGCCGGGACTATAGGGGAGACCCAGTACTTC. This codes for CASSFGWAGTIGETQYF.

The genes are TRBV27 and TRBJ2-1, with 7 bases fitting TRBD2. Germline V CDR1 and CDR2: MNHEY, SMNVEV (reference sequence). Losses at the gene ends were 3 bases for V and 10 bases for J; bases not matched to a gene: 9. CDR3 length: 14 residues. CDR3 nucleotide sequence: TGTGCCAGCAGTTTCTCTGGACTAGTCGGGGAGCAGTTCTTC. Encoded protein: CASSFSGLVGEQFF.

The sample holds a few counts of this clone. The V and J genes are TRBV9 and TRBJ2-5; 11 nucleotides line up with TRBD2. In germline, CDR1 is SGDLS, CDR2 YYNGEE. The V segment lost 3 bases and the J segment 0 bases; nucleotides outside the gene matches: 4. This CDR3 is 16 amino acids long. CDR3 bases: TGTGCCAGCAGCGCTTCTAGCGGGAGGAACCAAGAGACCCAGTACTTC. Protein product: CASSASSGRNQETQYF. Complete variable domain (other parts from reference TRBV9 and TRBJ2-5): DSGVTQTPKHLITATGQRVTLRCSPRSGDLSVYWYQQSLDQGLQFLIQYYNGEERAKGNILERFSAQQFPDLHSELNLSSLELGDSALYFCASSASSGRNQETQYFGPGTRLLVL.

CDR3 nucleotides: TGCAGCGTTGCAGGGGGGAACACTGAAGCTTTCTTT. Its protein product is CSVAGGNTEAFF. This sequence joins TRBV29-1 and TRBJ1-1; 7 nucleotides align to TRBD1. V lost 4 bases and J lost 1; bases outside the gene matches: 0. Germline lookup yields CDR1 SQVTM and CDR2 ANQGSEA. This CDR3 is built from 12 residues.